Listed below are T cell receptor beta chains from one sample, sequenced in a study of blood T cell repertoires in COVID-19. Only in-frame clones appear in the TCRdb table, and some are missing; sequencing was by immunoSEQ multiplex PCR. The repertoire holds some 180,000 clones, with less than 85% as singletons. The specimen was peripheral blood. Receptors were obtained from a human donor in a cohort sampled during active COVID-19. CDR3s include the opening cysteine and the closing phenylalanine or tryptophan. The order of the fields is V gene, D gene, J gene, clone size, CDR3 protein, CDR3 DNA. A D gene is named only where the DNA matches it firmly. Clone size is given for some rows only: seen once, a few or many times, or a class if the clone is expanded.

>TRBV11-2|NA|TRBJ2-5|NA
CASSQSRGEREETQYF
TGTGCCAGCAGCCAGTCACGGGGAGAACGGGAAGAGACCCAGTACTTC
>TRBV9|NA|TRBJ1-1|NA
CASSVVPEATEAFF
TGTGCCAGCAGCGTAGTCCCGGAGGCCACTGAAGCTTTCTTT
>TRBV11-2|NA|TRBJ1-3|NA
CASSLEGGSGNTIYF
TGTGCCAGCAGCCTCGAGGGGGGGTCTGGAAACACCATATATTTT
>TRBV5-4|TRBD1|TRBJ2-2|NA
CASSSRDRVRNTGELFF
TGTGCCAGCAGCAGCCGGGACAGGGTCAGGAACACCGGGGAGCTGTTTTTT
>TRBV9|TRBD1|TRBJ2-1|NA
CASSVQTGGNEQFF
TGTGCCAGCAGCGTACAGACAGGGGGCAATGAGCAGTTCTTC
>TRBV3-1/TRBV3-2|TRBD2|TRBJ2-7|NA
CATSQDLGGGYEQYF
TGTGCCACCAGCCAAGACTTGGGGGGGGGCTACGAGCAGTACTTC
>TRBV15|NA|TRBJ2-2|once
CATSWEGVDTGELFF
TGTGCCACCAGCTGGGAAGGGGTGGACACCGGGGAGCTGTTTTTT
>TRBV24-1|TRBD1|TRBJ2-2|NA
CATSDPTGDTGELFF
TGTGCCACCAGTGATCCGACAGGGGACACCGGGGAGCTGTTTTTT
>TRBV6-4|TRBD2|TRBJ2-1|once
CASSENSGGMRNEQFF
TGTGCCAGCAGTGAAAATTCGGGGGGGATGAGGAATGAGCAGTTCTTC
>TRBV5-1|NA|TRBJ2-3|NA
CASSFQFTDTQYF
TGCGCCAGCAGCTTTCAATTCACAGATACGCAGTATTTT
>TRBV30|NA|TRBJ2-7|NA
CAWSLGQVISYEQYF
TGTGCCTGGAGCCTCGGCCAGGTCATCTCCTACGAGCAGTACTTC
>TRBV10-3|NA|TRBJ2-6|NA
CAISTGLPGANVLTF
TGTGCCATAAGTACAGGGTTGCCTGGGGCCAACGTCCTGACTTTC
>TRBV7-9|NA|TRBJ2-6|NA
CASSGLFSGANVLTF
TGTGCCAGCAGCGGACTGTTCTCTGGGGCCAACGTCCTGACTTTC
>TRBV12-3/TRBV12-4|NA|TRBJ2-3|NA
CASRPAAYTQYF
TGTGCCAGCAGACCGGCGGCCTATACGCAGTATTTT
>TRBV30|NA|TRBJ1-2|NA
CAWSVGSQGTYGYTF
TGTGCCTGGAGTGTAGGTTCTCAGGGGACCTATGGCTACACCTTC
>TRBV6-5|NA|TRBJ1-4|NA
CASSYSTGGEKLFF
TGTGCCAGCAGTTACTCAACCGGAGGTGAAAAACTGTTTTTT
>TRBV5-1|NA|TRBJ1-1|NA
CASSLRGEKTEAFF
TGCGCCAGCAGCTTGCGGGGGGAGAAGACTGAAGCTTTCTTT
>TRBV27|TRBD1|TRBJ2-5|NA
CASRGGTGLKAETQYF
TGTGCCAGCAGGGGAGGGACAGGGCTTAAGGCAGAGACCCAGTACTTC
>TRBV15|TRBD1|TRBJ2-5|NA
CATSRDATGGETQYF
TGTGCCACCAGCAGAGATGCCACAGGGGGAGAGACCCAGTACTTC
>TRBV27|TRBD1|TRBJ1-5|NA
CASSLQGTGDWGNQPQHF
TGTGCCAGCAGTTTACAGGGGACAGGGGATTGGGGCAATCAGCCCCAGCATTTT
>TRBV3-1/TRBV3-2|TRBD1|TRBJ2-1|NA
CASSQVGTGTNEQFF
TGTGCCAGCAGCCAAGTTGGGACAGGGACCAATGAGCAGTTCTTC
>TRBV5-1|NA|TRBJ1-3|NA
CASSLTPDGEISGNTIYF
TGCGCCAGCAGCTTGACCCCAGATGGGGAGATCTCTGGAAACACCATATATTTT
>TRBV5-1|NA|TRBJ2-6|NA
CASSLAPSSGANVLTF
TGCGCCAGCAGCTTGGCACCCAGCTCTGGGGCCAACGTCCTGACTTTC
>TRBV9|NA|TRBJ1-4|NA
CASSVTPGRDEKLFF
TGTGCCAGCAGCGTAACCCCTGGGAGGGATGAAAAACTGTTTTTT
>TRBV30|TRBD1|TRBJ2-7|NA
CAWSRDRGSHEQYF
TGTGCCTGGAGCCGTGACAGGGGGTCCCACGAGCAGTACTTC
>TRBV6-6|NA|TRBJ1-2|NA
CASSRRDMYGYTF
TGTGCCAGCAGTAGACGGGACATGTATGGCTACACCTTC
>TRBV4-1|NA|TRBJ1-2|few
CASSFIGGYGYTF
TGCGCCAGCAGCTTCATAGGGGGCTATGGCTACACCTTC
>TRBV6-5|NA|TRBJ1-5|NA
CASSTGGRNQPQHF
TGTGCCAGCAGTACCGGGGGACGAAATCAGCCCCAGCATTTT